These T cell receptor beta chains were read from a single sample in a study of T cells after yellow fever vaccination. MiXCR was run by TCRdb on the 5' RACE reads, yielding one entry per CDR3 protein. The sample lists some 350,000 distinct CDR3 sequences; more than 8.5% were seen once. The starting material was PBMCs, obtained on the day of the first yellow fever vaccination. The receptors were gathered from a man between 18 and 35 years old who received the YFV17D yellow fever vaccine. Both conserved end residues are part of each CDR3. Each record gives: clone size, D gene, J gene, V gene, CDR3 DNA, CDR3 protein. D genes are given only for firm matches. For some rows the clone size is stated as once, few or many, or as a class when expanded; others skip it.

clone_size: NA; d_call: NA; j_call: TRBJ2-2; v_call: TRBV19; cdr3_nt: TGTGCCAGTAGTATAGACGGTTTCGGCACCGGGGAGCTGTTTTTT; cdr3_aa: CASSIDGFGTGELFF
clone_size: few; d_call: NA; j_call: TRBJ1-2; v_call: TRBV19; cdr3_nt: TGTGCCAGTAGTGTCGACAGCGCCGGCAACTATGGCTACACCTTC; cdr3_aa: CASSVDSAGNYGYTF
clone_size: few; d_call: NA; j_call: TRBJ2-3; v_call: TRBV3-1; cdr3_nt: TGTGCCAGCAGCGAGGCATTCTCAGATACGCAGTATTTT; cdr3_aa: CASSEAFSDTQYF
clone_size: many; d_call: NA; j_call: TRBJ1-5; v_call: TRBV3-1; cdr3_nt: TGTGCCAGCAGCCAGGATCCTGGTGTTCAGCCCCAGCATTTT; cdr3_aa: CASSQDPGVQPQHF
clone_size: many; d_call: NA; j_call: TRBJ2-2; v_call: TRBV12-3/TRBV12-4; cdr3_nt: TGTGCCAGCAGCCGGTCGGGGGGCGTTCTTCACGGGGAGCTGTTTTTT; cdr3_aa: CASSRSGGVLHGELFF
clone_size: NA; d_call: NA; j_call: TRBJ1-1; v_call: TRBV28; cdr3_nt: TGTGCCACCCATGGGGAAAACACTGAAGCTTTCTTT; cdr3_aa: CATHGENTEAFF
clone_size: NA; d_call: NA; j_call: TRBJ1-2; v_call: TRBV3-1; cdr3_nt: TGTGCCAGCAGCCGCGAGGGCGTATTCTATGGCTACACCTTC; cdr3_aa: CASSREGVFYGYTF
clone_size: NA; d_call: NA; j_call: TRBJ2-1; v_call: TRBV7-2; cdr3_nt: TGTGCCAGCGGCTTTACAGGGTGGCATGAGCAGTTCTTC; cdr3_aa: CASGFTGWHEQFF
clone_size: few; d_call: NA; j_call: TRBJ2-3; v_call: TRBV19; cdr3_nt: TGTGCCAGTAGTATCACAGGGATCTCTAGCACAGATACGCAGTATTTT; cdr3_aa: CASSITGISSTDTQYF
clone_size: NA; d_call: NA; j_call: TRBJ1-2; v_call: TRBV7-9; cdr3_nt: TGTGCCAGCAGCCCTAGGGGGGCATGGTATGGCTACACCTTC; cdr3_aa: CASSPRGAWYGYTF
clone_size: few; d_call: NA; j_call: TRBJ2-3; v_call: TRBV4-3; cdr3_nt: TGCGCCAGCAGCCAAGAGCATTCGGACCGCCCAGATACGCAGTATTTT; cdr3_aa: CASSQEHSDRPDTQYF
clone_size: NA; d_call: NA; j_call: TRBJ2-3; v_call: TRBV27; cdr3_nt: TGTGCCAGCAGGGGAGTGGAGGGGGCCTTGGATACGCAGTATTTT; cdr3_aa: CASRGVEGALDTQYF
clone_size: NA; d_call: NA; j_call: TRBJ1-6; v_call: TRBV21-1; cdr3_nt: TGTGCCAGCAGCAAAAGAGCAGGGAGGTACTCACCCCTCCACTTT; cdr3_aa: CASSKRAGRYSPLHF
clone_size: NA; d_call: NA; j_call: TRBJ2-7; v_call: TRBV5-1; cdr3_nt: TGCGCCAGCAGATCCCCGGGACGGAACTACGAGCAGTACTTC; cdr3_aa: CASRSPGRNYEQYF
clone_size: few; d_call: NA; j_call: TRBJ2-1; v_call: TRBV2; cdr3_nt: TGTGCCAGCAGTGGCTCAGCCCACTCCTACAATGAGCAGTTCTTC; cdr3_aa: CASSGSAHSYNEQFF
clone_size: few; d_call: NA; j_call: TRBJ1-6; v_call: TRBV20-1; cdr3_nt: TGCAGTGCTTACAGGACGAACTCCTATAATTCACCCCTCCACTTT; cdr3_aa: CSAYRTNSYNSPLHF
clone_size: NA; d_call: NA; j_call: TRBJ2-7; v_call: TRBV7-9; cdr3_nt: TGTGCCAGCAGCCCTGGGGTTTTCGACGAGCAGTACTTC; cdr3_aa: CASSPGVFDEQYF
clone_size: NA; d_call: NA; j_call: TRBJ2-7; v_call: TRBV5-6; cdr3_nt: TGTGCCAGCAGCTTGGGACAGTACTACGAGCAGTACTTC; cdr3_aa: CASSLGQYYEQYF
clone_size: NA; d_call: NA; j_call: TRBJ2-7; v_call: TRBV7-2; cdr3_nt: TGTGCCAGCAGCTTAGCGGGGGACGGCTACGAGCAGTACTTC; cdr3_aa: CASSLAGDGYEQYF
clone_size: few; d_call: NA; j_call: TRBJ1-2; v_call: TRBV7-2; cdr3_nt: TGTGCCAGCAGCTTAGTGGTCAGTCCTAACTATGGCTACACCTTC; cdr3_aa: CASSLVVSPNYGYTF
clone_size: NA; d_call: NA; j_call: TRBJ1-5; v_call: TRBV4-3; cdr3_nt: TGCGCCAGCAGCCAAGACCCCTTTGCAGGTCAGCCCCAGCATTTT; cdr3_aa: CASSQDPFAGQPQHF
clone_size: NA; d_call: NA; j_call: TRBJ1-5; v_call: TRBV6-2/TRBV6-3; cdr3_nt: TGTGCCAGCAGTTACGATGGGGACAAAAGTCCGAGTAGCAATCAGCCCCAGCATTTT; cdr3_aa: CASSYDGDKSPSSNQPQHF
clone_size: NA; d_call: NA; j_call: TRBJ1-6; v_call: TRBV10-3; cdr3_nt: TGTGCCATCAGGGAGGCAGTGAGCTCCTATAATTCACCCCTCCACTTT; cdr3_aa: CAIREAVSSYNSPLHF
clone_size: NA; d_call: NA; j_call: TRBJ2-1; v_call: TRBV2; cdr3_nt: TGTGCCAGCAGGGACAGACGAACTTACAATGAGGAGTTCTTC; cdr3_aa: CASRDRRTYNEEFF
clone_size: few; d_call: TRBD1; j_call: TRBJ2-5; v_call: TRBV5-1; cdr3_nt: TGCGCCAGCAGCTACGGGACAGACAAAGAGACCCAGTACTTC; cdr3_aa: CASSYGTDKETQYF
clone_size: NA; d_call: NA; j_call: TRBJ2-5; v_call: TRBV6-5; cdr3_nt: TGTGCCAGCAGTGACTCTGTCCCCTATACCCAGTACTTC; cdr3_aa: CASSDSVPYTQYF
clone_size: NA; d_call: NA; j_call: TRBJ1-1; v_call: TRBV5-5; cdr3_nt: TGTGCCAGCAGCTTGGGATTCGCTGAAGCTTTCTTT; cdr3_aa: CASSLGFAEAFF
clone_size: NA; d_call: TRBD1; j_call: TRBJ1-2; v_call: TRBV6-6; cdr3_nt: TGTGCCAGCAGCCGGACAGGGGGCGATGGCTACACCTTC; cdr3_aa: CASSRTGGDGYTF
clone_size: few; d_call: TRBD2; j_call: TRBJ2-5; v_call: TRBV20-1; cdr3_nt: TGCAGTGCTAGACGCCCGGGAGGAGAGACCCAGTACTTC; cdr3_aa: CSARRPGGETQYF
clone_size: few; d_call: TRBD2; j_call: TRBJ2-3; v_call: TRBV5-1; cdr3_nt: TGCGCCAGCAGCCGAGTAGCGGGGGGGGGAGATACGCAGTATTTT; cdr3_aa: CASSRVAGGGDTQYF
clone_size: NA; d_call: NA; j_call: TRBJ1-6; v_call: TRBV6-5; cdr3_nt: TGTGCCAGCAGTTCTCCTATGAGGGGTTCACCCCTCCACTTT; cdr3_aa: CASSSPMRGSPLHF
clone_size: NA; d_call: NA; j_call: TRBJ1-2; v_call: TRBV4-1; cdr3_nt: TGCGCCAGCAGCGGACGGCAACAGGCGGGTGGCTACACCTTC; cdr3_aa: CASSGRQQAGGYTF
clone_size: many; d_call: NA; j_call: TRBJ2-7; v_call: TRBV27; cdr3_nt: TGTGCCAGCAGTTTAGGGGGTGGGGACGAGCAGTACTTC; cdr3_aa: CASSLGGGDEQYF
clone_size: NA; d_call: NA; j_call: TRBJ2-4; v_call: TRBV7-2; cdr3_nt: TGTGCCAGCAGCCGGACAGATAACATTCAGTACTTC; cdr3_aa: CASSRTDNIQYF
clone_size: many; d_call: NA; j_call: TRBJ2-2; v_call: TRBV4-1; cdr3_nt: TGCGCCAGCAGCCCCGGACTACTAAGTGACGGGGAGCTGTTTTTT; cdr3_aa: CASSPGLLSDGELFF
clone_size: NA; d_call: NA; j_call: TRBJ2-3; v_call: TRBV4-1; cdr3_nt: TGCGCCAGCAGCCAAGAAGTAGAGGCAGATACGCAGTATTTT; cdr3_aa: CASSQEVEADTQYF
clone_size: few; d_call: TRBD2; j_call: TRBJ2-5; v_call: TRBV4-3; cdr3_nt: TGCGCCAGCGGCAAAACCGGTTGGGCTAGCGGGGACCAAGAGACCCAGTACTTC; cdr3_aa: CASGKTGWASGDQETQYF
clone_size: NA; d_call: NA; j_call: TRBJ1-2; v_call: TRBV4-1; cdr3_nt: TGCGCCAGCAGCCAGGGTTTCGCTAACTATGGCTACACCTTC; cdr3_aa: CASSQGFANYGYTF
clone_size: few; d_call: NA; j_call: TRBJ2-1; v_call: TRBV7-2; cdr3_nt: TGTGCCAGCAGCTTATCGGCAGGGTTCAATGAGCAGTTCTTC; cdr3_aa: CASSLSAGFNEQFF
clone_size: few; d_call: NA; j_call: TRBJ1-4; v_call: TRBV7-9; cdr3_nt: TGTGCCAGCAGCCACAGGGAGGGCTTTGAAAAACTGTTTTTT; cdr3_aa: CASSHREGFEKLFF
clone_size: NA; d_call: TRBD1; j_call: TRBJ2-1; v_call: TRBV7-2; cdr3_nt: TGTGCCAGCAGCTTAGACTCCGGGACAGCCTTCCCTTCGTTCTTC; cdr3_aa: CASSLDSGTAFPSFF
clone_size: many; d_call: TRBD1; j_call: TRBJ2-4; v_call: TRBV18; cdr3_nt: TGTGCCAGCTCACCCCTAAGTGACAGGGGAGATTCCAAAAACATTCAGTACTTC; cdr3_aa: CASSPLSDRGDSKNIQYF
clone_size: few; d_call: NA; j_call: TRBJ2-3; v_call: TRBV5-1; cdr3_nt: TGCGCCAGCAGCTTAACGACAGACACCGCAGATACGCAGTATTTT; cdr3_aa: CASSLTTDTADTQYF
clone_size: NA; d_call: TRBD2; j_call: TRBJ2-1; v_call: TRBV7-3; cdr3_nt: TGTGCCAGCAGCCGAACCGGGACTAGCGGGTCCTACAATGAGCAGTTCTTC; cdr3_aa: CASSRTGTSGSYNEQFF
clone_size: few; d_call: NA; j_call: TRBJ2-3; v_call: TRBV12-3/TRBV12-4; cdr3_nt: TGTGCCAGCATCTCCGGGACTCCGCCCGGTACGCAGTATTTT; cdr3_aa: CASISGTPPGTQYF
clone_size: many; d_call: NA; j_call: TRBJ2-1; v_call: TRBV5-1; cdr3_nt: TGCGCCAGCAGCTTGGACAGGGAGGGTGAGCAGTTCTTC; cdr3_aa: CASSLDREGEQFF
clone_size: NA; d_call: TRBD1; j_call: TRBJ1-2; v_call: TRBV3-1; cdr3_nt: TGTGCCAGCAGCCATACCGGGACAGTTGGCTACACCTTC; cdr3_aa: CASSHTGTVGYTF
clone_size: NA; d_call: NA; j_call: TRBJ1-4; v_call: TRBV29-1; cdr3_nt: TGCAGCGTCGGGTCTGGTGAAAAACTGTTTTTT; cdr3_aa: CSVGSGEKLFF
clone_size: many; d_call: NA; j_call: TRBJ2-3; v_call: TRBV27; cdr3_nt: TGTGCCAGCAGTGAGGAAAGACTCAGCACAGATACGCAGTATTTT; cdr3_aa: CASSEERLSTDTQYF
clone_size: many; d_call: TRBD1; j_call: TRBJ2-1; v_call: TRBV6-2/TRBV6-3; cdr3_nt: TGTGCCAGCAGTTCCCGACAGGGGTACAATGAGCAGTTCTTC; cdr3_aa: CASSSRQGYNEQFF
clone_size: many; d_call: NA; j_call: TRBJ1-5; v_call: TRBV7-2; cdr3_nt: TGTGCCAGCACTCCACGCGGCGGAGGGGAACAGCCCCAGCATTTT; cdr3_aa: CASTPRGGGEQPQHF
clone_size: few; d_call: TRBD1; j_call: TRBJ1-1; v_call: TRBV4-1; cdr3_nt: TGCGCCAGCAGCCGTTTGGGACAGGCGGGCACTGAAGCTTTCTTT; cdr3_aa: CASSRLGQAGTEAFF
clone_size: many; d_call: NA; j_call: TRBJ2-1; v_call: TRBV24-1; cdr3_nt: TGTGCCACCCAGGGCCTGAGCTCCTACAATGAGCAGTTCTTC; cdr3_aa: CATQGLSSYNEQFF
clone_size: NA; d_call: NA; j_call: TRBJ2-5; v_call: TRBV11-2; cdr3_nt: TGTGCCAGCAGCTTATATGGGACCCAGTACTTC; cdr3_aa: CASSLYGTQYF
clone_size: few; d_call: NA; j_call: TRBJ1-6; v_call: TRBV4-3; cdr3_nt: TGCGCCAGCAGCCCAGACCTTCGGGGCTGGGGTTCACCCCTCCACTTT; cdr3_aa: CASSPDLRGWGSPLHF
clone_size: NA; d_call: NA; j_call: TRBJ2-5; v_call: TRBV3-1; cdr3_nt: TGTGCCAGCAGCCAAGAAGGCAGGGGGGCCCAGTACTTC; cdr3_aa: CASSQEGRGAQYF
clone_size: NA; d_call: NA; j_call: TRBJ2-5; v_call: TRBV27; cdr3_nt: TGTGCCAGCAGTTTATCTCGCTTTTCCGAGACCCAGTACTTC; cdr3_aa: CASSLSRFSETQYF